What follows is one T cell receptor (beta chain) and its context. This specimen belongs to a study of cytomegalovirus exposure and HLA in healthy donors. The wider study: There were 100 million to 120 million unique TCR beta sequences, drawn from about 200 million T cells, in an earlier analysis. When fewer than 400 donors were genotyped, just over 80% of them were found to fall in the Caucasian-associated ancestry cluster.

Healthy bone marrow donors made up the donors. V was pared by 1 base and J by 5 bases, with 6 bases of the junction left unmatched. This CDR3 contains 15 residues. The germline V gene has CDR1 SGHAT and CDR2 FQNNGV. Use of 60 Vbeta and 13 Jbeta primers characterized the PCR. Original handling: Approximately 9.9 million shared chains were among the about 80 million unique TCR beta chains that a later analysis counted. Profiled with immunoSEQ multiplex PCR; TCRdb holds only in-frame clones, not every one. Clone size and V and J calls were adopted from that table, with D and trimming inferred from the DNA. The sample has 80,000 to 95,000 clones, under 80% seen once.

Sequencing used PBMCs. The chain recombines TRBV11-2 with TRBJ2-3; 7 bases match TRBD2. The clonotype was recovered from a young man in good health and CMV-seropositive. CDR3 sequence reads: CASSLAGLVRDTQYF. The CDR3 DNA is TGTGCCAGCAGCTTAGCCGGACTAGTAAGAGATACGCAGTATTTT.